The 32 T cell receptor beta chains below all came from one sample that was sequenced in a study of blood T cells in healthy people across ages. The second PCR ran roughly 7 to 12 cycles with a sample-barcoded 5' primer and J-beta primers. TCRdb itself ran the 5' RACE reads through MiXCR, one entry per CDR3 protein. The sample records some 1.4 million distinct CDR3 sequences, about 43% being singletons. The sample was blood. The receptors were gathered from a young woman in good health.

The V call is TRBV29-1, the J call TRBJ1-1; D perhaps matches TRBD1 (6 bases). Germline lookup yields CDR1 SQVTM and CDR2 ANQGSEA. The ends were cut back, 4 bases at V and 11 bases at J, with 23 bases in the middle. The CDR3 consists of 14 residues. The CDR3: CSVGMDVPNRDAFF. CDR3 DNA sequence: TGCAGCGTTGGCATGGACGTCCCAAACAGGGACGCTTTCTTT. Full variable domain (rest looked up from reference TRBV29-1 and TRBJ1-1): SAVISQKPSRDICQRGTSLTIQCQVDSQVTMMFWYRQQPGQSLTLIATANQGSEATYESGFVIDKFPISRPNLTFSTLTVSNMSPEDSSIYLCSVGMDVPNRDAFFGQGTRLTVV.

The chain has TRBV18 and TRBJ2-4; TRBD1 agrees at 10 bases. The J call is in doubt because the DNA end fits TRBJ2-7 better. The germline CDR1 and CDR2 sequences are KGHSH and LQKENI. This CDR3 contains 15 residues. The CDR3 DNA is TGTGCCAGCTCACCTCCCGGGACAGGGGCCCCCGAGCAGTACTTC. Its translation is CASSPPGTGAPEQYF.

The V and J genes are TRBV12-3 or TRBV12-4 and TRBJ2-2, with 13 bases identical to TRBD2. The CDR3 has 17 amino acids. J lost 3 bases, V lost 6 bases, and 7 bases had no gene match. The CDR3 nucleotides are TGTGCCAGCAGGCAAACTAGCGGGAGGGATTACACCGGGGAGCTGTTTTTT. Translated: CASRQTSGRDYTGELFF.

This clonotype was observed a few times. Here the CDR3 reads CASSLTQGWLNEQFF. The CDR3 DNA is TGTGCCAGCAGCTTAACGCAGGGGTGGTTAAATGAGCAGTTCTTC. This chain connects TRBV11-2 to TRBJ2-1, with D perhaps TRBD1 (6 bases). In germline, CDR1 is SGHAT, CDR2 FQNNGV. The CDR3 sequence is 15 residues long. V lost 2 bases and J 7 bases, leaving 15 bases between the germline ends.

V gene TRBV4-3 combines with J gene TRBJ2-7; D not resolved. Germline-derived CDR1 and CDR2 are LGHNA and YSLEER. The V end was cut by 1 base, the J end by 3 bases, with 10 bases between. The CDR3 spans 14 residues. The CDR3, as DNA: TGCGCCAGCAGCCAAGGAAGACCCAGCTACGAGCAGTACTTC. Translating it yields CASSQGRPSYEQYF.

As concerns this clonotype: A much larger clone differs from this one at a single base, so this may be a read error. The chain uses TRBV12-3 or TRBV12-4 and TRBJ2-3; 9 bases match TRBD2. There are 16 residues in the CDR3. The CDR3 here is CAGSLRRGGPGDTQYF. DNA for the CDR3: TGTGCCGGCAGTTTAAGGCGGGGGGGCCCGGGGGATACGCAGTATTTT.

The chain recombines TRBV5-5 with TRBJ2-7; TRBD2 matches at 7 bases. The CDR3 contains 16 residues. V lost 0 bases and J lost 0; bases outside the gene matches: 6. CDR1 is SGHKS and CDR2 is YYEKEE in the germline V gene (reference sequence). CDR3 nucleotide sequence: TGTGCCAGCAGCTTGGGAAGGTCGGGAGGCTCCTACGAGCAGTACTTC. It codes for CASSLGRSGGSYEQYF. Full variable domain (missing parts from reference TRBV5-5 and TRBJ2-7): DAGVTQSPTHLIKTRGQQVTLRCSPISGHKSVSWYQQVLGQGPQFIFQYYEKEERGRGNFPDRFSARQFPNYSSELNVNALLLGDSALYLCASSLGRSGGSYEQYFGPGTRLTVT.

This clonotype was detected only a few times. This chain uses TRBV15 with TRBJ2-7, with TRBD1 as a possible D gene (5 bases). This CDR3 region has 13 residues. V was pared by 6 bases and J by 2 bases, with 11 bases between. Germline CDR1 is LNHNV and CDR2 is YYDKDF (reference sequence). Here the CDR3 DNA reads TGTGCCACCAGGAGTCAGGGAACCTACGAGCAGTACTTC. Its translation: CATRSQGTYEQYF.

The chain carries TRBV7-8 and TRBJ1-6; a weak D match, TRBD1 (5 bases). The CDR3 length is 18 residues. Trimming removed 1 base at V and 6 bases at J, with 19 bases between. Germline V lookup: CDR1 SGHVS, CDR2 FQNEAQ. The CDR3 protein is CASSLEGYRGDRNSPLHF. For the CDR3, the DNA is TGTGCCAGCAGCTTAGAAGGGTACCGGGGGGATCGTAATTCACCCCTCCACTTT. Supplemented by reference TRBV7-8 and TRBJ1-6, the full variable domain reads GAGVSQSPRYKVAKRGQDVALRCDPISGHVSLFWYQQALGQGPEFLTYFQNEAQLDKSGLPSDRFFAERPEGSVSTLKIQRTQQEDSAVYLCASSLEGYRGDRNSPLHFGNGTRLTVT.

This clonotype was seen a few times. V gene TRBV5-1 combines with J gene TRBJ1-4; D not resolved. The CDR3 is made up of 12 amino acids. The ends were cut back, 3 bases at V and 7 bases at J, with 7 bases in the middle. CDR1 SGHRS and CDR2 YFSETQ come from the germline V gene. DNA of the CDR3: TGCGCCAGCAGCTCGCAAAGTGAAAAACTGTTTTTT. This sequence encodes CASSSQSEKLFF.

The rearrangement joins TRBV2 to TRBJ2-1, with 8 bases matching TRBD2. The CDR3 has 16 residues. Germline-derived CDR1 and CDR2 are SNHLY and FYNNEI. Trimming cost V 1 base and J 4 bases; bases outside gene matches: 6. CDR3 residues: CASSEVGGGIYNEQFF. The CDR3 DNA follows: TGTGCCAGCAGTGAAGTTGGCGGGGGGATATACAATGAGCAGTTCTTC.

This clonotype was seen a handful of times. This rearrangement joins TRBV28 to TRBJ2-1, with D uncertain. V was clipped by 2 bases and J by 6 bases, with 14 bases between them. The CDR3 is 15 residues long. Germline values: CDR1 MDHEN, CDR2 SYDVKM. The chain's CDR3 is CASSLTPVASNEQFF. DNA for the CDR3: TGTGCCAGCAGTTTAACCCCGGTCGCGTCCAATGAGCAGTTCTTC. The variable domain in full, completed from reference TRBV28 and TRBJ2-1, reads DVKVTQSSRYLVKRTGEKVFLECVQDMDHENMFWYRQDPGLGLRLIYFSYDVKMKEKGDIPEGYSVSREKKERFSLILESASTNQTSMYLCASSLTPVASNEQFFGPGTRLTVL.

As for this clonotype: The junction shows a germline mismatch at one end, possibly a read error. The genes are TRBV4-2 and TRBJ2-7, with 10 positions matching TRBD2. Germline V gene data show CDR1 as LGHNA and CDR2 as YNFKEQ. The CDR3 is made up of 17 amino acids. The CDR3 coding sequence is TGTGCCAGCAGCCAAGAATATGATCTAGCGGGAGTGAGTGAGCCGTACTTC. Residues: CASSQEYDLAGVSEPYF.

The rearrangement joins TRBV4-1 to TRBJ2-1; D gene unclear. CDR3 length: 15 residues. Germline V gene sequence: CDR1 MGHRA, CDR2 YSYEKL. V gave up 3 bases and J gave up 6 bases, with 15 bases separating them. CDR3 sequence (DNA): TGCGCCAGCAGCCAGGTCGTTCACCCGTCCAATGAGCAGTTCTTC. It codes for CASSQVVHPSNEQFF.

This clonotype was detected a few times. The chain is built from TRBV3-1 and TRBJ2-1; 8 bases map to TRBD2. Germline V lookup: CDR1 LGHDT, CDR2 YNNKEL (reference sequence). V lost 0 bases and J lost 7; bases outside the gene matches: 8. The CDR3 is made up of 16 amino acids. CDR3 in DNA: TGTGCCAGCAGCCAAGAAAGCGGGGGCGCGTGGAATGAGCAGTTCTTC. Encoded protein: CASSQESGGAWNEQFF.

This chain uses TRBV30 with TRBJ1-6; D ambiguous. The CDR3 is made up of 12 amino acids. The V and J ends lost 3 bases and 7 bases respectively, with 7 bases between them. The germline V gene encodes CDR1 GTSNPN and CDR2 SVGIG (reference sequence). The CDR3, as DNA: TGTGCCTGGAGCCCGACCAATTCACCCCTCCACTTT. Amino acid sequence: CAWSPTNSPLHF.

This chain connects TRBV5-6 to TRBJ2-1, with D perhaps matching TRBD2 (6 bases). Trimming took off 9 bases at V and 12 bases at J, with 25 bases between the two ends. Germline loops: CDR1 SGHDT, CDR2 YYEEEE. The CDR3 extends over 14 amino acids. As DNA, the CDR3 is TGTGCCACCGAGGAGGCGGGAACAATGATCGGGCAGTTCTTC. This encodes CATEEAGTMIGQFF.

The V and J genes are TRBV7-6 and TRBJ2-7; 9 nucleotides agree with TRBD1. With 5 bases clipped from V and 2 bases from J, the junction kept 7 bases outside the gene matches. CDR3 length: 15 residues. The V gene's germline CDR1 is SGHVS and CDR2 FNYEAQ. The CDR3 sequence is CASSDLRQGAYEQYF. In nucleotides, the CDR3 is TGTGCCAGCAGCGACCTAAGACAGGGGGCCTACGAGCAGTACTTC.

The chain links TRBV6-6 to TRBJ1-6; 11 nucleotides line up with TRBD1. J gave up 9 bases and V 4 bases, and 5 bases lay outside the gene matches. Germline V lookup: CDR1 MNHNY, CDR2 SVGAGI (reference sequence). This CDR3 contains 15 residues. This CDR3 is CASSWRTGGSSPLHF. The DNA for the CDR3 is TGTGCCAGCAGTTGGCGGACAGGGGGCTCTTCACCCCTCCACTTT.

There are many counts of this clonotype. This sequence joins TRBV5-1 and TRBJ2-5, with D possibly matching TRBD1 (5 bases). Trimming removed 3 bases from V and 5 bases from J, with 5 bases in between. This CDR3 spans 11 amino acids. Germline CDR1 is SGHRS and CDR2 is YFSETQ. CDR3 DNA: TGCGCCAGCAGCTCAGGGGAGACCCAGTACTTC. Translated, it gives CASSSGETQYF. The variable domain in full, with the rest retrieved from reference TRBV5-1 and TRBJ2-5, is KAGVTQTPRYLIKTRGQQVTLSCSPISGHRSVSWYQQTPGQGLQFLFEYFSETQRNKGNFPGRFSGRQFSNSRSEMNVSTLELGDSALYLCASSSGETQYFGPGTRLLVL.

This sequence joins TRBV6-5 and TRBJ1-1; D is possibly TRBD1 (5 bases). The length of the CDR3 is 16 residues. V was shortened by 6 bases and J by 4 bases, with 21 bases between the two germline ends. Germline V gene lookup returns CDR1 MNHEY and CDR2 SVGAGI. This chain's CDR3 is CASRRAGFAEATEAFF. The CDR3 DNA reads TGTGCCAGCAGGCGCGCAGGGTTTGCGGAGGCCACTGAAGCTTTCTTT.

This clonotype was counted only a few times. The chain joins TRBV20-1 to TRBJ2-3; D may be TRBD2 (5 bases). Germline loops: CDR1 DFQATT, CDR2 SNEGSKA (reference sequence). V was trimmed by 3 bases and J by 5 bases, leaving 12 bases between them. The CDR3 spans 13 residues. DNA for the CDR3: TGCAGTGCTAGTGGCGGGTGGGGAGATACGCAGTATTTT. This encodes CSASGGWGDTQYF.

This sequence joins TRBV5-6 and TRBJ2-4, with a tentative D call TRBD2 (5 bases). Germline V gene data show CDR1 as SGHDT and CDR2 as YYEEEE. V shed 3 bases and J shed 15 bases, with 16 bases lying between them. The CDR3 loop spans 12 amino acids. The CDR3 sequence: CASSSAGEWVYF. CDR3 coding DNA: TGTGCCAGCAGCTCCGCCGGGGAGTGGGTGTACTTC.

CDR3 protein: CASSLAGPEAAYGYTF. CDR3 DNA: TGTGCCAGCAGCTTAGCCGGACCAGAGGCCGCCTATGGCTACACCTTC. The chain joins TRBV7-6 to TRBJ1-2; D gene uncertain. This CDR3 is built from 16 residues. V lost 0 bases and J lost 4, with 15 bases in between. Germline V gene data show CDR1 as SGHVS and CDR2 as FNYEAQ.

This rearrangement joins TRBV10-3 to TRBJ2-5; D gene unclear. Trimming removed 10 bases from V and 7 bases from J, with 22 bases in between. Germline V gene data show CDR1 as ENHRY and CDR2 as SYGVKD. This CDR3 is 14 amino acids long. DNA for the CDR3: TGTGCCACGGCCGCGCCTGTTAAAGGTGGGACCCAGTACTTC. Translating it yields CATAAPVKGGTQYF.

This clonotype was counted once. The chain has TRBV9 and TRBJ2-7; 9 nucleotides line up with TRBD1. Losses at the gene ends were 2 bases for V and 4 bases for J; bases not matched to a gene: 7. CDR1 is SGDLS and CDR2 is YYNGEE in the germline V gene. This CDR3 is built from 15 residues. Here the CDR3 reads CASSVEGQGQYEQYF. CDR3 in DNA: TGTGCCAGCAGCGTGGAGGGACAGGGACAATACGAGCAGTACTTC.

The chain couples TRBV20-1 to TRBJ1-1; 7 bases are shared with TRBD1. The CDR3 contains 14 residues. In germline, CDR1 is DFQATT, CDR2 SNEGSKA (reference sequence). The junction had 9 bases not matched to a gene; V was cut back by 0 bases and J by 8 bases. CDR3 DNA: TGCAGTGCTAGAGATACAAGGGGGCTAGGCGAAGCTTTCTTT. It translates to CSARDTRGLGEAFF.

In nucleotides, the CDR3 is TGCGCCAGCCTGGACAGCTGGGAGCAGTACTTC. Translated, it gives CASLDSWEQYF. J is TRBJ2-7 and V is TRBV10-2; D is perhaps TRBD1 (6 bases). CDR1 is WSHSY, CDR2 SAAADI, per germline. This CDR3 region has 11 residues. Trimming took off 8 bases at V and 7 bases at J, with 12 bases between the two ends.

The rearrangement links TRBV11-2 to TRBJ2-5, with D unclear. Germline assignment: CDR1 SGHAT and CDR2 FQNNGV. The V gene lost 3 bases and the J gene lost 11 bases, with 22 bases spanning the gap. The CDR3 is 15 amino acids. CDR3 sequence (DNA): TGTGCCAGCAGCTTCACGGAGTCTAGGTACAATGAGCAGTACTTC. Its translation is CASSFTESRYNEQYF.

This chain links TRBV25-1 with TRBJ1-1, with D maybe TRBD1 (6 bases). V lost 0 bases, J lost 4 bases, and 12 bases lay in between. The CDR3 loop spans 15 amino acids. CDR1 is MGHDK and CDR2 is SYGVNS in the germline V gene. The CDR3 DNA follows: TGTGCCAGCAGTGAATATGGGGGGCGAGGCACTGAAGCTTTCTTT. Protein: CASSEYGGRGTEAFF.

The chain has TRBV11-2 and TRBJ1-3; TRBD1 matches at 9 bases. Germline assignment: CDR1 SGHAT and CDR2 FQNNGV. V lost 5 bases and J lost 1; bases outside the gene matches: 6. This CDR3 contains 16 residues. The CDR3 region has the DNA TGTGCCAGCAGCACCACAGGGGGCGGTTCTGGAAACACCATATATTTT. Protein product: CASSTTGGGSGNTIYF.

Worth noting for this clonotype: At one of its ends the junction is not consistent with the germline gene, which may arise from a read error. The chain uses TRBV20-1 and TRBJ2-1; 14 nucleotides match TRBD2. This CDR3 has 17 residues. In germline, CDR1 is DFQATT, CDR2 SNEGSKA (reference sequence). CDR3 amino acids: CSARGTSGSQSYNEQFF. The CDR3, as DNA: TGCAGTGCCAGAGGGACTAGCGGGAGCCAATCCTACAATGAGCAGTTCTTC.